The 7 T cell receptor beta chains in this list originate from one sample, sequenced in a study of ipilimumab plus nivolumab after autologous stem cell transplantation. TCRdb keeps only in-frame clones here, not all; method: immunoSEQ multiplex PCR. The sample yields just over 40,000 clones, over 90% seen once. This sample comprised PBMCs, obtained in a trial of ipilimumab plus nivolumab as post-transplant consolidation. The receptor source for this set is a male donor with multiple myeloma.

V is TRBV4-3 and J is TRBJ2-3, with D tentatively TRBD2 (5 bases). The germline V gene encodes CDR1 LGHNA and CDR2 YSLEER. The CDR3 is 19 residues long. The V gene lost 2 bases and the J gene lost 1 base, with 22 bases spanning the gap. In DNA, the CDR3 is TGCGCCAGCAGCCAAAGGTTCCCTACGGCGGGTGGGGGCACAGATACGCAGTATTTT. Amino acid sequence: CASSQRFPTAGGGTDTQYF.

J is TRBJ2-1 and V is TRBV4-1; TRBD2 matches 8 bases. The CDR3 loop spans 16 amino acids. Germline V CDR1 and CDR2: MGHRA, YSYEKL. The trim removed 0 bases at V and 4 bases at J, leaving 5 bases unmatched. CDR3 nucleotide sequence: TGCGCCAGCAGCCAAGAACAGCCTAGCGGGTACAATGAGCAGTTCTTC. The encoded protein is CASSQEQPSGYNEQFF.

This clone was counted a few times. The chain joins TRBV4-3 to TRBJ1-4, with D tentatively TRBD1 (6 bases). This CDR3 spans 14 amino acids. CDR1 and CDR2 (germline): LGHNA, YSLEER. V was pared by 5 bases and J by 5 bases, with 12 bases between. In nucleotides, the CDR3 is TGCGCCAGCAGCGGCGGGGGCCGAAATGAAAAACTGTTTTTT. Amino acid sequence: CASSGGGRNEKLFF.

V gene TRBV28 combines with J gene TRBJ1-2, with TRBD1 matching over 8 bases. Germline V CDR1 and CDR2: MDHEN, SYDVKM. The CDR3 is 15 residues long. The V and J ends lost 4 bases and 5 bases, in that order; junction bases with no gene match: 9. The chain's CDR3 is CASSSPGQEGYGYTF. DNA of the CDR3: TGTGCCAGCAGTTCTCCGGGACAGGAAGGATATGGCTACACCTTC.

This clone appeared a single time. V usage is TRBV7-9 and J usage is TRBJ2-1; TRBD1 agrees at 7 bases. The V gene's germline CDR1 is SEHNR and CDR2 FQNEAQ (reference sequence). The trim removed 10 bases at V and 1 base at J, leaving 4 bases unmatched. This CDR3 is 13 amino acids long. The CDR3 DNA follows: TGTGCCATCCCAGGGGGATCCTACAATGAGCAGTTCTTC. Protein product: CAIPGGSYNEQFF.

This clone has just a few counts. The rearrangement joins TRBV9 to TRBJ1-5; 7 bases fit TRBD1. Germline V gives CDR1 SGDLS, CDR2 YYNGEE. The CDR3 contains 15 residues. Trimming removed 0 bases from V and 1 base from J; junction bases left unmatched: 1. The CDR3 spells CASSVGQGSNQPQHF. CDR3 nucleotides: TGTGCCAGCAGCGTAGGACAGGGAAGCAATCAGCCCCAGCATTTT.

The chain carries TRBV2 and TRBJ2-7; D remains ambiguous. V was cut by 7 bases and J by 3 bases, with 16 bases left in between. Germline V gene sequence: CDR1 SNHLY, CDR2 FYNNEI. The CDR3 length is 14 residues. The CDR3 DNA sequence: TGTGCCAGCAAAGGTGACGTGAACCTCTACGAGCAGTACTTC. This gives the protein CASKGDVNLYEQYF.